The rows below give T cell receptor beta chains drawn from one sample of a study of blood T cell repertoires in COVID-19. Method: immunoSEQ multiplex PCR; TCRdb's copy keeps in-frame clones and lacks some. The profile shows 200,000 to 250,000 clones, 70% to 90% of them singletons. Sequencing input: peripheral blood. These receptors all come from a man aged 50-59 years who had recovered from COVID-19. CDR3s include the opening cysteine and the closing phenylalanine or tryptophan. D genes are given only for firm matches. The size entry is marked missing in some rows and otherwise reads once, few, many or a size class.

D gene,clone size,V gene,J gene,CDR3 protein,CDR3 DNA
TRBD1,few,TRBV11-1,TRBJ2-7,CASSHGQVGYEQYF,TGTGCCAGCAGCCATGGACAGGTAGGATACGAGCAGTACTTC
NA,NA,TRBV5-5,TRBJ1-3,CASREAAGSSGNTIYF,TGTGCCAGCAGGGAGGCGGCCGGGAGCTCTGGAAACACCATATATTTT
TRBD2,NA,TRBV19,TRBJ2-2,CASKVGGLNGELFF,TGTGCCAGTAAGGTGGGAGGGCTCAACGGGGAGCTGTTTTTT
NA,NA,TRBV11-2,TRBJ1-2,CASSLGGAISGGYTF,TGTGCCAGCAGCTTAGGCGGGGCGATATCGGGTGGCTACACCTTC
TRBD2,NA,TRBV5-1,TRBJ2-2,CASSLDFWAGANGELFF,TGCGCCAGCAGCTTGGACTTCTGGGCGGGAGCTAACGGGGAGCTGTTTTTT
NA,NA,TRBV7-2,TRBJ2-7,CASSFSGSSYEQYF,TGTGCCAGCAGCTTCAGTGGGAGCTCCTACGAGCAGTACTTC
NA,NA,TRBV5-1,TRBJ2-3,CASISGTAASGTQYF,TGCGCCAGCATCTCCGGGACTGCTGCGTCAGGTACGCAGTATTTT
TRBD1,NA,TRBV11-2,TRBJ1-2,CASSSGLGQIYGYTF,TGTGCCAGCAGCTCAGGATTGGGACAGATCTATGGCTACACCTTC
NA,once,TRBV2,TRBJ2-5,CASSESTRRWETQYF,TGTGCCAGCAGTGAATCGACTAGGCGGTGGGAGACCCAGTACTTC
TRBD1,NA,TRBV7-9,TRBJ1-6,CASSSRAGRTGANSPLHF,TGTGCCAGCAGCTCGCGGGCGGGGCGAACAGGGGCCAATTCACCCCTCCACTTT
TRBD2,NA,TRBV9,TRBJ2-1,CASSTGLADYNEQFF,TGTGCCAGCAGCACAGGACTAGCGGACTACAATGAGCAGTTCTTC
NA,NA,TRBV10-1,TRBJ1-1,CASRTDKDTEAFF,TGCGCCAGCAGGACGGACAAGGACACTGAAGCTTTCTTT
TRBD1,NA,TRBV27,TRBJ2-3,CASSLLGTGDTDTQYF,TGTGCCAGCAGTTTACTCGGGACAGGGGACACAGATACGCAGTATTTT
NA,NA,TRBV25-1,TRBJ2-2,CATQGPGTGELFF,TGTGCCACTCAGGGTCCGGGCACCGGGGAGCTGTTTTTT
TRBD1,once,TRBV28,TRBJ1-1,CASSLRGQGSTEAFF,TGTGCCAGCAGTTTGAGGGGACAGGGGAGCACTGAAGCTTTCTTT
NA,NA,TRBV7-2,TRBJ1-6,CASSLRQARGSPLHF,TGTGCCAGCAGCCTGAGACAGGCCCGAGGTTCACCCCTCCACTTT
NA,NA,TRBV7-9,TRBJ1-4,CASSLGLRTATNEKLFF,TGTGCCAGCAGCCTGGGACTAAGGACAGCAACTAATGAAAAACTGTTTTTT
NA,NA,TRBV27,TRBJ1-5,CASSLRENQPQHF,TGTGCCAGCAGTTTACGGGAAAATCAGCCCCAGCATTTT
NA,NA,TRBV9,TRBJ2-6,CASSVGSTSGANVLTF,TGTGCCAGCAGCGTAGGTTCGACTTCTGGGGCCAACGTCCTGACTTTC
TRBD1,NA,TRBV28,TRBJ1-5,CASSLDRAGNQPQHF,TGTGCCAGCAGTCTAGACAGGGCTGGCAATCAGCCCCAGCATTTT
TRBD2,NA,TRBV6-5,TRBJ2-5,CASSSGLAGVGTQYF,TGTGCCAGCAGTTCCGGACTAGCGGGAGTAGGGACCCAGTACTTC
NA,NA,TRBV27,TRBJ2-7,CASSLSRTDRAYEQYF,TGTGCCAGCAGTTTATCTCGGACTGATAGGGCCTACGAGCAGTACTTC
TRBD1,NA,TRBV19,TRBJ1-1,CASSPGQGTYTEAFF,TGTGCCAGTAGTCCGGGACAGGGGACCTACACTGAAGCTTTCTTT
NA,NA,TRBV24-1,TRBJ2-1,CATSDLQGRNEQFF,TGTGCCACCAGTGATTTGCAGGGTAGAAATGAGCAGTTCTTC
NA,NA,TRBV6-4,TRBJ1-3,CASSDGQGNTIYF,TGTGCCAGCAGTGACGGACAGGGAAACACCATATATTTT
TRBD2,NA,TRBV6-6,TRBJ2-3,CASSPTGLAVSTDTQYF,TGTGCCAGCAGTCCCACCGGACTAGCGGTTAGCACAGATACGCAGTATTTT
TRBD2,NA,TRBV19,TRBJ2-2,CASSIASGRSNTGELFF,TGTGCCAGTAGTATAGCCAGCGGGAGGAGTAACACCGGGGAGCTGTTTTTT
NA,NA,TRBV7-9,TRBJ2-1,CASSQGTADNEQFF,TGTGCCAGCAGCCAGGGGACGGCTGACAATGAGCAGTTCTTC
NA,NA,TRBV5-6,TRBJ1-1,CASSLVGVNTEAFF,TGTGCCAGCAGCTTGGTGGGCGTGAACACTGAAGCTTTCTTT
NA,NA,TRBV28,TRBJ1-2,CASSLFGQLYGYTF,TGTGCCAGCAGTTTGTTTGGACAGCTCTATGGCTACACCTTC
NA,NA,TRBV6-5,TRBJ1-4,CAGGGPANEKLFF,TGTGCCGGCGGGGGGCCGGCTAATGAAAAACTGTTTTTT
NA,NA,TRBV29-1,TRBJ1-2,CSVDISRRAVGYGYTF,TGCAGCGTTGATATCTCCCGCAGGGCCGTAGGCTATGGCTACACCTTC
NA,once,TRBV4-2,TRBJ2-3,CASSRRQLTSTDTQYF,TGTGCCAGCAGCCGCAGGCAACTTACTAGCACAGATACGCAGTATTTT
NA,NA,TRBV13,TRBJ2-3,CASSLAGGGTDTQYF,TGTGCCAGCAGCTTAGCGGGGGGCGGCACAGATACGCAGTATTTT
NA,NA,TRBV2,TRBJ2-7,CASSTGLGSGEQYF,TGTGCCAGCAGCACAGGGCTTGGTTCAGGAGAGCAGTACTTC
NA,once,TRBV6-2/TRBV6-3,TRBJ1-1,CASSLQGMDTEAFF,TGTGCCAGCAGCCTTCAGGGAATGGACACTGAAGCTTTCTTT
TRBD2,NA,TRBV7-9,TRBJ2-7,CASSFDKIGTSFSPYEQYF,TGTGCCAGCAGCTTCGATAAGATAGGGACTAGTTTCTCACCCTACGAGCAGTACTTC
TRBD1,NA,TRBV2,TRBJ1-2,CASSDLGTGYGYTF,TGTGCCAGCAGTGATCTCGGGACAGGCTATGGCTACACCTTC
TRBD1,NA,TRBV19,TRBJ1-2,CASSAAGTGYGYTF,TGTGCCAGTAGTGCCGCCGGGACAGGGTATGGCTACACCTTC
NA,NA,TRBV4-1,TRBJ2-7,CASSPRLNYEQYF,TGCGCCAGCAGCCCACGACTTAACTACGAGCAGTACTTC
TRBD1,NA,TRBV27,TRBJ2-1,CASSPLAGGYNEQFF,TGTGCCAGCAGCCCCTTAGCAGGGGGCTACAATGAGCAGTTCTTC
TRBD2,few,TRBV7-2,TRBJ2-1,CASSSRTSILNNEQFF,TGTGCCAGCAGCTCAAGGACTAGTATCTTAAACAATGAGCAGTTCTTC
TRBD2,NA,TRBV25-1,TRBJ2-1,CASSESHAGVSYNEQFF,TGTGCCAGCAGTGAATCCCATGCGGGAGTCTCCTACAATGAGCAGTTCTTC